Following are 30 T cell receptor beta chains from one sample sequenced in a study of cytomegalovirus exposure and HLA in healthy donors. A multiplex PCR was run with 60 Vbeta primers and 13 Jbeta primers. This table comes from immunoSEQ multiplex PCR, and its TCRdb copy is limited to in-frame clones, with some not included. The data hold about 140,000 clones, with approximately 73% observed a single time. The sample consisted of PBMCs. These receptors all stem from a woman aged 35 to 49 in good health and CMV-seronegative.

This clone has a single count. The chain uses TRBV2 and TRBJ1-1; perhaps TRBD1 as D (6 bases). CDR3 size: 13 residues. Between the trimmed V and J ends, which lost 9 bases and 1 base, there was a span of 12 bases. Looked up from germline, CDR1 is SNHLY and CDR2 is FYNNEI. CDR3 nucleotide sequence: TGTGCCAGATTATTACAGGGGAACACTGAAGCTTTCTTT. Amino acids: CARLLQGNTEAFF.

This clone was seen more than once but under ten times. The chain is built from TRBV5-6 and TRBJ1-1, with no clear D. V was pared by 2 bases and J by 3 bases, with 5 bases between. CDR1 is SGHDT, CDR2 YYEEEE, per germline. The CDR3 is 12 residues long. The CDR3 sequence is CASSLSDTEAFF. DNA for the CDR3: TGTGCCAGCAGCTTATCGGACACTGAAGCTTTCTTT.

The chain has TRBV5-1 and TRBJ1-2, with 7 bases lining up with TRBD1. The V gene end was trimmed by 4 bases and the J gene end by 8 bases; junction bases not matched to a gene: 8. This CDR3 has 13 amino acids. Germline V CDR1 and CDR2: SGHRS, YFSETQ. CDR3 nucleotide sequence: TGCGCCAGCAGCCTCTTTACAGGGGAAGGCTACACCTTC. The encoded protein is CASSLFTGEGYTF.

This clone has more than one count but fewer than ten. The chain carries TRBV4-3 and TRBJ1-1, with TRBD1 matching over 10 bases. The junction had 4 bases not matched to a gene; V was cut back by 1 base and J by 5 bases. CDR1 LGHNA and CDR2 YSLEER come from the germline V gene. CDR3 length: 15 residues. The CDR3 DNA reads TGCGCCAGCAGCCAAGTCGGACAGGGGGGAACTGAAGCTTTCTTT. This translates into CASSQVGQGGTEAFF.

V usage is TRBV9 and J usage is TRBJ2-1, with D hard to call. V was shortened by 2 bases and J by 7 bases, with 10 bases between the two germline ends. The CDR3 totals 13 residues. Germline V gives CDR1 SGDLS, CDR2 YYNGEE. This CDR3 reads CASSVAPLNEQFF. The DNA for the CDR3 is TGTGCCAGCAGCGTGGCCCCTTTAAATGAGCAGTTCTTC.

The chain is built from TRBV5-1 and TRBJ1-2; 9 positions match TRBD1. The CDR3 sequence is 15 residues long. Germline CDR1 reads SGHRS; CDR2 reads YFSETQ. J lost 8 bases, V lost 4 bases, and 12 bases had no gene match. The CDR3 loop reads CASSGGQGSIRGYTF. The CDR3 nucleotides read TGCGCCAGCAGCGGGGGACAGGGTAGTATACGGGGCTACACCTTC.

CDR3 sequence (DNA): TGTGCCAGCAGCCGGGGGGCAGATACGCAGTATTTT. Protein sequence: CASSRGADTQYF. This chain connects TRBV7-3 to TRBJ2-3; 7 nucleotides match TRBD2. Germline V gives CDR1 SGHTA, CDR2 FQGTGA. Losses at the gene ends were 5 bases for V and 4 bases for J; bases not matched to a gene: 0. The CDR3 is made up of 12 amino acids. Variable domain in full (rest from reference TRBV7-3 and TRBJ2-3): GAGVSQTPSNKVTEKGKYVELRCDPISGHTALYWYRQSLGQGPEFLIYFQGTGAADDSGLPNDRFFAVRPEGSVSTLKIQRTERGDSAVYLCASSRGADTQYFGPGTRLTVL.

The chain links TRBV27 to TRBJ2-5, with D uncertain. The germline V gene has CDR1 MNHEY and CDR2 SMNVEV (reference sequence). The CDR3 contains 14 residues. Trimming shortened V by 5 bases and J by 2 bases, and 12 bases separated the two germline ends. CDR3 bases: TGTGCCAGCAGTCGTTTGGGCAGTCAAGAGACCCAGTACTTC. It is translated as CASSRLGSQETQYF.

The chain carries TRBV7-2 and TRBJ2-3, with 10 bases fitting TRBD2. V lost 8 bases, J lost 4 bases, and 9 bases stayed unmatched. This CDR3 has 15 amino acids. Germline values: CDR1 SGHTA, CDR2 FQGNSA. CDR3 sequence (DNA): TGTGCCAGCGCTGATAGCGGGGGGTGGGCAGATACGCAGTATTTT. Translated, it gives CASADSGGWADTQYF.

This clone turned up a few times. The chain links TRBV6-5 to TRBJ1-1; D not resolved. The V gene's germline CDR1 is MNHEY and CDR2 SVGAGI. The germline V and J ends were trimmed by 2 bases and 1 base, with 11 bases remaining between them. This CDR3 spans 15 amino acids. CDR3 in amino acids: CASSYGIRGNTEAFF. Here the CDR3 DNA reads TGTGCCAGCAGTTACGGTATCCGGGGGAACACTGAAGCTTTCTTT.

The chain links TRBV5-1 to TRBJ2-5, with TRBD2 identical over 12 bases. This CDR3 has 17 residues. Germline V gives CDR1 SGHRS, CDR2 YFSETQ. The V and J ends lost 3 bases and 0 bases, in that order; junction bases with no gene match: 6. In DNA form, the CDR3 reads TGCGCCAGCAGCTACCGGACTAGCGGGGACGACCAAGAGACCCAGTACTTC. It yields the protein CASSYRTSGDDQETQYF.

This clone was counted between two and nine times. The CDR3 loop is CASSDRTGYREAFF. The CDR3 nucleotides read TGCGCCAGCAGTGATCGGACAGGGTATCGTGAAGCTTTCTTT. The chain has TRBV10-2 and TRBJ1-1; TRBD1 aligns across 8 bases. CDR1 and CDR2 (germline): WSHSY, SAAADI. The CDR3 runs to 14 residues. The J segment lost 7 bases and the V segment lost 3 bases, leaving 7 bases of the junction unmatched.

Worth noting for this clone: Distinct nucleotide sequences in the sample also encode this CDR3. The genes are TRBV6-4 and TRBJ2-3; D possibly corresponds to TRBD2 (5 bases). V lost 3 bases, J lost 2 bases, and 9 bases lay in between. Germline-derived CDR1 and CDR2 are MRHNA and SNTAGT. The CDR3 spans 14 residues. DNA of the CDR3: TGTGCCAGCAGTGAAAAGGGAGCCACAGATACGCAGTATTTT. Translation: CASSEKGATDTQYF.

This sequence joins TRBV19 and TRBJ1-1; 8 bases line up with TRBD1. Per the germline V gene, CDR1 is LNHDA and CDR2 is SQIVND (reference sequence). Trimming removed 1 base from V and 10 bases from J; junction bases left unmatched: 2. The CDR3 has 12 amino acids. In nucleotides, the CDR3 is TGTGCCAGTAGTATAGGCAGGGGGCGAGCTTTCTTT. It yields the protein CASSIGRGRAFF.

J is TRBJ1-2 and V is TRBV11-2, with unresolved D. This CDR3 spans 12 amino acids. V was pared by 6 bases and J by 8 bases, with 13 bases between. From germline, CDR1 is SGHAT and CDR2 FQNNGV. Here the CDR3 reads CASRSGIEGYTF. DNA of the CDR3: TGTGCCAGCAGGTCGGGGATAGAGGGCTACACCTTC.

This chain uses TRBV28 with TRBJ2-1; the D gene is possibly TRBD2 (6 bases). This CDR3 is built from 15 residues. V lost 4 bases, J lost 1 base, and 11 bases lay in between. Germline CDR1 and CDR2: MDHEN and SYDVKM. The CDR3 DNA sequence: TGTGCCAGCAGTTCTCTAGCGATATCCTACAATGAGCAGTTCTTC. The encoded protein is CASSSLAISYNEQFF.

The chain recombines TRBV9 with TRBJ1-2; 7 bases are shared with TRBD1. Germline trimming cut 4 bases from V and 4 bases from J; bases unmatched to any gene: 10. CDR1 is SGDLS and CDR2 is YYNGEE in the germline V gene. CDR3 length: 15 residues. The CDR3 region has the DNA TGTGCCAGCAGCCCGGGACAGCCCGGCGTCTATGGCTACACCTTC. It translates to CASSPGQPGVYGYTF.

This clone has more than one count but fewer than ten. This rearrangement joins TRBV6-1 to TRBJ1-5; D is unclear. The CDR3 extends over 14 amino acids. The V gene's germline CDR1 is MNHNS and CDR2 SASEGT. Trimming stripped 3 bases from V and 6 bases from J, with 12 bases between. The CDR3 reads CASSEIWAGQPQHF. The CDR3 region has the DNA TGTGCCAGCAGTGAGATCTGGGCAGGTCAGCCCCAGCATTTT.

The CDR3 region has the DNA TGTGCCAGCAGGCCAGGGGGAGACACTGAAGCTTTCTTT. Translation: CASRPGGDTEAFF. The rearrangement joins TRBV6-6 to TRBJ1-1, with TRBD1 identical over 7 bases. J was trimmed by 3 bases and V by 6 bases; bases with no gene match: 4. Germline V gene lookup returns CDR1 MNHNY and CDR2 SVGAGI (reference sequence). This CDR3 region has 13 residues.

The rearrangement uses TRBV11-3 and TRBJ2-2; 7 positions match TRBD1. Trimming removed 6 bases from V and 6 bases from J; junction bases left unmatched: 1. The CDR3 loop spans 12 amino acids. Germline CDR1 reads SGHNT; CDR2 reads YENEEA. Here the CDR3 reads CASSQGAGELFF. The CDR3 DNA reads as TGTGCCAGCAGTCAGGGGGCCGGGGAGCTGTTTTTT.

The genes are TRBV27 and TRBJ1-1; D may be TRBD1 (5 bases). This CDR3 is 12 amino acids long. Deletions cut 10 bases from V and 4 bases from J, with 13 bases between. Germline assignment: CDR1 MNHEY and CDR2 SMNVEV (reference sequence). The CDR3 is CAIGRGITEAFF. The CDR3 nucleotides are TGTGCCATAGGCCGGGGGATCACTGAAGCTTTCTTT.

This clone was counted between two and nine times. This chain joins TRBV6-6 and TRBJ1-5, with 11 bases fitting TRBD1. This CDR3 has 16 residues. Germline CDR1 and CDR2: MNHNY and SVGAGI (reference sequence). V was pared by 6 bases and J by 7 bases, with 11 bases of the junction left unmatched. Here the CDR3 reads CASRSTGTGGWQPQHF. The CDR3, as DNA: TGTGCCAGCAGATCCACGGGGACAGGGGGTTGGCAGCCCCAGCATTTT.

The chain links TRBV6-4 to TRBJ2-1, with 10 bases that match TRBD2. V lost 5 bases, J lost 7 bases, and 8 bases stayed unmatched. In germline, CDR1 is MRHNA, CDR2 SNTAGT. This CDR3 has 15 residues. The CDR3 nucleotides are TGTGCCAGCAGTAGCGGGGGGGCAATTACGAATGAGCAGTTCTTC. Its translation: CASSSGGAITNEQFF.

The chain links TRBV19 to TRBJ1-1, with D possibly matching TRBD1 (5 bases). Germline assignment: CDR1 LNHDA and CDR2 SQIVND (reference sequence). Trimming removed 4 bases from V and 8 bases from J, with 11 bases in between. CDR3 size: 12 residues. DNA of the CDR3: TGTGCCAGTAGTACCCAATGGACAGAAGCTTTCTTT. This gives the protein CASSTQWTEAFF.

This clone has more than one count but fewer than ten. The V call is TRBV4-1, the J call TRBJ2-7; the D gene is possibly TRBD1 (6 bases). Germline values: CDR1 MGHRA, CDR2 YSYEKL. V was cut by 0 bases and J by 3 bases, with 6 bases left in between. The CDR3 has 13 residues. This CDR3 reads CASSQETGYEQYV. As DNA, the CDR3 is TGCGCCAGCAGCCAAGAGACAGGCTACGAGCAGTACGTC.

This sequence joins TRBV11-3 and TRBJ2-4, with D unresolved. The CDR3 has 15 amino acids. Germline assignment: CDR1 SGHNT and CDR2 YENEEA. V was clipped by 5 bases and J by 6 bases, with 17 bases between them. The CDR3 loop reads CASSLRPGPGNIQYF. Here the CDR3 DNA reads TGTGCCAGCAGCCTCCGGCCCGGTCCGGGAAACATTCAGTACTTC.

Remarks on this clone: The same CDR3 arises from other DNA sequences in this sample as well. For the CDR3, the DNA is TGTGCCAGCAGCGTGCAGGGAGGAAACACTGAAGCTTTCTTT. It codes for CASSVQGGNTEAFF. The chain joins TRBV9 to TRBJ1-1; D is possibly TRBD1 (5 bases). Trimming took 2 bases from V and 2 from J, leaving 10 bases between them. The CDR3 runs 14 residues. CDR1 is SGDLS and CDR2 is YYNGEE in the germline V gene.

This clone has only a few counts. This rearrangement joins TRBV5-1 to TRBJ1-1; TRBD1 might be the D (6 bases). The CDR3 length is 16 residues. V gave up 2 bases and J gave up 4 bases, with 18 bases separating them. Germline assignment: CDR1 SGHRS and CDR2 YFSETQ. CDR3 sequence reads: CASSLRPTGLSTEAFF. The DNA for the CDR3 is TGCGCCAGCAGCTTAAGACCTACAGGGTTGAGCACTGAAGCTTTCTTT.

CDR3 in DNA: TGTGCCAGCTCCAAGGGGGCCTATGGCTACACCTTC. It yields the protein CASSKGAYGYTF. The chain joins TRBV28 to TRBJ1-2; 7 bases match TRBD1. CDR3 size: 12 residues. Germline V gives CDR1 MDHEN, CDR2 SYDVKM. The J segment lost 4 bases and the V segment lost 8 bases, leaving 4 bases of the junction unmatched.

This chain links TRBV5-1 with TRBJ1-1; D is perhaps TRBD1 (5 bases). The CDR3 is 16 residues long. Germline CDR1 is SGHRS and CDR2 is YFSETQ. Trimming took 1 base from V and 0 from J, leaving 13 bases between them. The DNA of the CDR3 is TGCGCCAGCAGCTTGTTAGGACAAATGTTGAACACTGAAGCTTTCTTT. It translates to CASSLLGQMLNTEAFF.